The T cell receptor beta chain described here comes from a study of T cell changes during pregnancy in multiple sclerosis. There are 15 residues in the CDR3. V was pared by 0 bases and J by 6 bases, with 4 bases of the junction left unmatched. Germline values: CDR1 MGHRA, CDR2 YSYEKL. TCRdb keeps only in-frame clones here, not all; method: immunoSEQ multiplex PCR. The sample lists 40,000 or so clones; roughly 91% were seen once. Sequences were derived from CD8+ T cells from peripheral blood mononuclear cells, sampled in the second trimester of pregnancy. The TCR was taken from a female donor with multiple sclerosis, enrolled in a pregnancy study. The gene calls are TRBV4-1 and TRBJ1-5, with 8 positions matching TRBD1. CDR3 in amino acids: CASSQDPGQGQPQHF. Written as DNA, the CDR3 is TGCGCCAGCAGCCAAGATCCCGGACAGGGTCAGCCCCAGCATTTT.